A selection of T cell receptor beta chains follows, all from one sample in a study of OX40 agonist ivuxolimab in advanced cancers. Libraries were prepared by immunoSEQ multiplex PCR; TCRdb keeps only in-frame clonotypes and omits some of them. The repertoire consists of 55,000 to 70,000 clones, with 80% to 90% occurring once and the leading ten covering less than 5.5%. The material sequenced was CD4+ or CD8+ T cells sorted from blood, taken in a trial of the OX40 agonist ivuxolimab. These receptors came from an adult with an advanced solid tumor such as melanoma, head and neck, liver or kidney cancer. Both conserved end residues are part of each CDR3. The D gene is left open where the match is weak. For some rows the clone size is stated as once, few or many, or as a class when expanded; others skip it.

j_gene: TRBJ2-3; abundance: few; len: 11; v_gene: TRBV20-1; d_gene: NA; CDR3aa: CSAATRDTQYF; CDR3nt: TGCAGTGCTGCGACTAGGGATACGCAGTATTTT
j_gene: TRBJ2-7; abundance: NA; len: 15; v_gene: TRBV11-1; d_gene: TRBD2; CDR3aa: CASSPSGFLSYEQYF; CDR3nt: TGTGCCAGCAGCCCTAGCGGGTTCCTCTCCTACGAGCAGTACTTC
j_gene: TRBJ2-7; abundance: few; len: 13; v_gene: TRBV5-8; d_gene: NA; CDR3aa: CASSFERLSEQYF; CDR3nt: TGTGCCAGCAGCTTCGAGCGGCTAAGCGAGCAGTACTTC
j_gene: TRBJ2-3; abundance: NA; len: 16; v_gene: TRBV7-2; d_gene: NA; CDR3aa: CASSLGPFGSTDTQYF; CDR3nt: TGTGCCAGCAGCCTCGGCCCGTTTGGCAGCACAGATACGCAGTATTTT
j_gene: TRBJ2-7; abundance: NA; len: 13; v_gene: TRBV7-9; d_gene: NA; CDR3aa: CASSLADPGEQYF; CDR3nt: TGTGCCAGCAGCCTCGCAGACCCGGGTGAGCAGTACTTC
j_gene: TRBJ2-3; abundance: NA; len: 16; v_gene: TRBV11-2; d_gene: TRBD2; CDR3aa: CASSLVPLAATDTQYF; CDR3nt: TGTGCCAGCAGCTTAGTCCCCCTAGCGGCGACAGATACGCAGTATTTT
j_gene: TRBJ1-6; abundance: NA; len: 14; v_gene: TRBV2; d_gene: TRBD1; CDR3aa: CASRGRGLGSPLHF; CDR3nt: TGTGCCAGCAGGGGCAGGGGGCTGGGATCACCCCTCCACTTT
j_gene: TRBJ2-7; abundance: NA; len: 12; v_gene: TRBV6-5; d_gene: NA; CDR3aa: CASSPTWVEQYF; CDR3nt: TGTGCCAGCAGTCCCACCTGGGTCGAGCAGTACTTC
j_gene: TRBJ2-1; abundance: NA; len: 14; v_gene: TRBV14; d_gene: TRBD2; CDR3aa: CASSRLAAHNEQFF; CDR3nt: TGTGCCAGCAGCCGGCTAGCGGCTCACAATGAGCAGTTCTTC
j_gene: TRBJ2-7; abundance: NA; len: 14; v_gene: TRBV28; d_gene: NA; CDR3aa: CASSPNLYPNEQYF; CDR3nt: TGTGCCAGCAGCCCCAATCTATACCCGAACGAGCAGTACTTC
j_gene: TRBJ1-2; abundance: NA; len: 15; v_gene: TRBV6-1; d_gene: NA; CDR3aa: CATGQGLLPYYGYTF; CDR3nt: TGTGCCACCGGGCAAGGGCTTTTACCTTACTATGGCTACACCTTC
j_gene: TRBJ1-1; abundance: once; len: 13; v_gene: TRBV14; d_gene: NA; CDR3aa: CASAPWAKAGAFF; CDR3nt: TGTGCCAGCGCCCCGTGGGCAAAGGCGGGAGCTTTCTTT
j_gene: TRBJ2-2; abundance: NA; len: 14; v_gene: TRBV2; d_gene: TRBD2; CDR3aa: CASRQRETTGELFF; CDR3nt: TGTGCCAGCAGGCAGCGGGAGACCACCGGGGAGCTGTTTTTT
j_gene: TRBJ1-1; abundance: NA; len: 13; v_gene: TRBV5-1; d_gene: NA; CDR3aa: CASRTDLNTEAFF; CDR3nt: TGCGCCAGCAGGACCGACCTCAACACTGAAGCTTTCTTT
j_gene: TRBJ2-1; abundance: once; len: 13; v_gene: TRBV7-2; d_gene: NA; CDR3aa: CASSQNYFDEQFF; CDR3nt: TGTGCCAGCAGCCAAAACTACTTCGATGAGCAGTTCTTC
j_gene: TRBJ1-1; abundance: once; len: 16; v_gene: TRBV11-2; d_gene: NA; CDR3aa: CASSQGFRGVYTEAFF; CDR3nt: TGTGCCAGCAGCCAAGGATTCAGGGGAGTCTACACTGAAGCTTTCTTT
j_gene: TRBJ1-5; abundance: NA; len: 15; v_gene: TRBV4-1; d_gene: TRBD1; CDR3aa: CASSTTGTGDQPQHF; CDR3nt: TGCGCCAGCAGCACGACCGGGACAGGAGATCAGCCCCAGCATTTT
j_gene: TRBJ2-1; abundance: NA; len: 16; v_gene: TRBV12-5; d_gene: TRBD2; CDR3aa: CASVAPGTSPYNEQFF; CDR3nt: TGTGCTAGTGTCGCCCCGGGGACTAGCCCTTACAATGAGCAGTTCTTC
j_gene: TRBJ2-7; abundance: NA; len: 16; v_gene: TRBV2; d_gene: NA; CDR3aa: CATTLTGGLEGNEQYF; CDR3nt: TGTGCCACCACACTCACCGGCGGCCTCGAGGGAAACGAGCAGTACTTC
j_gene: TRBJ2-1; abundance: NA; len: 16; v_gene: TRBV6-6; d_gene: TRBD1; CDR3aa: CASTKDRPTSYNEQFF; CDR3nt: TGTGCCAGCACTAAGGACAGGCCAACCTCCTACAATGAGCAGTTCTTC
j_gene: TRBJ2-3; abundance: once; len: 15; v_gene: TRBV7-9; d_gene: NA; CDR3aa: CASPPPSSSTDTQYF; CDR3nt: TGTGCCAGCCCACCCCCCTCCTCGAGCACAGATACGCAGTATTTT
j_gene: TRBJ2-3; abundance: once; len: 14; v_gene: TRBV5-5; d_gene: NA; CDR3aa: CASSPWDGTDTQYF; CDR3nt: TGTGCCAGCAGCCCTTGGGACGGCACAGATACGCAGTATTTT
j_gene: TRBJ2-2; abundance: few; len: 14; v_gene: TRBV2; d_gene: TRBD1; CDR3aa: CASTQTGVAGELFF; CDR3nt: TGTGCCAGCACCCAGACAGGGGTCGCCGGGGAGCTGTTTTTT
j_gene: TRBJ2-2; abundance: NA; len: 15; v_gene: TRBV19; d_gene: NA; CDR3aa: CASSISTVGTGELFF; CDR3nt: TGTGCCAGTAGTATTTCTACCGTGGGCACCGGGGAGCTGTTTTTT
j_gene: TRBJ2-7; abundance: NA; len: 17; v_gene: TRBV15; d_gene: NA; CDR3aa: CATSRGRDSFGSYEQYF; CDR3nt: TGTGCCACCAGCAGGGGGCGAGACAGTTTTGGCTCCTACGAGCAGTACTTC
j_gene: TRBJ2-3; abundance: NA; len: 18; v_gene: TRBV9; d_gene: TRBD2; CDR3aa: CASSVGTSEGYGTDTQYF; CDR3nt: TGTGCCAGCAGCGTAGGGACTAGCGAAGGTTATGGCACAGATACGCAGTATTTT
j_gene: TRBJ1-4; abundance: NA; len: 12; v_gene: TRBV28; d_gene: NA; CDR3aa: CASSFRLEKLFF; CDR3nt: TGTGCCAGCAGTTTTCGGCTTGAAAAACTGTTTTTT
j_gene: TRBJ2-5; abundance: NA; len: 16; v_gene: TRBV9; d_gene: TRBD2; CDR3aa: CASSVAGLAGQETQYF; CDR3nt: TGTGCCAGCAGCGTAGCCGGACTAGCGGGACAAGAGACCCAGTACTTC
j_gene: TRBJ1-1; abundance: NA; len: 12; v_gene: TRBV19; d_gene: NA; CDR3aa: CASSFRGAEAFF; CDR3nt: TGTGCCAGTAGTTTCCGAGGGGCTGAAGCTTTCTTT
j_gene: TRBJ2-3; abundance: NA; len: 11; v_gene: TRBV7-2; d_gene: NA; CDR3aa: CASTAGDTQYF; CDR3nt: TGTGCCAGCACGGCGGGGGATACGCAGTATTTT
j_gene: TRBJ2-5; abundance: NA; len: 13; v_gene: TRBV4-1; d_gene: NA; CDR3aa: CASSQEGEETQYF; CDR3nt: TGCGCCAGCAGCCAGGAGGGGGAAGAGACCCAGTACTTC
j_gene: TRBJ2-2; abundance: NA; len: 13; v_gene: TRBV27; d_gene: NA; CDR3aa: CASNLKRTGELFF; CDR3nt: TGTGCCTCCAACCTTAAGAGAACCGGGGAGCTGTTTTTT
j_gene: TRBJ1-1; abundance: NA; len: 14; v_gene: TRBV5-1; d_gene: NA; CDR3aa: CASSFDRMNTEAFF; CDR3nt: TGCGCCAGCAGCTTCGACAGAATGAACACTGAAGCTTTCTTT
j_gene: TRBJ1-6; abundance: NA; len: 13; v_gene: TRBV2; d_gene: TRBD1; CDR3aa: CASRDRGFSPLHF; CDR3nt: TGTGCCAGCCGGGACAGGGGCTTCTCACCCCTCCACTTT
j_gene: TRBJ2-7; abundance: few; len: 14; v_gene: TRBV6-1; d_gene: NA; CDR3aa: CASSPRVSSYEQYF; CDR3nt: TGTGCCAGCAGCCCCAGGGTCAGCTCCTACGAGCAGTACTTC
j_gene: TRBJ2-3; abundance: NA; len: 15; v_gene: TRBV7-8; d_gene: TRBD2; CDR3aa: CASRSSGSYTDTQYF; CDR3nt: TGTGCCAGCAGGAGTAGCGGGAGTTACACAGATACGCAGTATTTT
j_gene: TRBJ2-1; abundance: NA; len: 16; v_gene: TRBV11-3; d_gene: TRBD2; CDR3aa: CASSTSSRLADNEQFF; CDR3nt: TGTGCCAGCAGCACTAGTTCGAGACTAGCGGACAATGAGCAGTTCTTC
j_gene: TRBJ1-5; abundance: NA; len: 15; v_gene: TRBV5-1; d_gene: TRBD1; CDR3aa: CASSAGDRVNQPQHF; CDR3nt: TGCGCCAGCAGCGCAGGAGACAGGGTGAATCAGCCCCAGCATTTT
j_gene: TRBJ2-7; abundance: NA; len: 14; v_gene: TRBV2; d_gene: NA; CDR3aa: CASSLPGTGDEQYF; CDR3nt: TGTGCCAGCAGTCTCCCCGGGACTGGGGACGAGCAGTACTTC
j_gene: TRBJ1-1; abundance: once; len: 15; v_gene: TRBV9; d_gene: NA; CDR3aa: CASSDGSGMNTEAFF; CDR3nt: TGTGCCAGCAGCGACGGGTCGGGGATGAACACTGAAGCTTTCTTT
j_gene: TRBJ2-7; abundance: few; len: 12; v_gene: TRBV6-6; d_gene: NA; CDR3aa: CASSFRDSEQYF; CDR3nt: TGTGCCAGCAGTTTCCGGGACTCCGAGCAGTACTTC
j_gene: TRBJ2-1; abundance: NA; len: 19; v_gene: TRBV5-4; d_gene: TRBD2; CDR3aa: CASSPGTSGRESSYNEQFF; CDR3nt: TGTGCCAGCAGCCCCGGGACTAGCGGGAGGGAGAGCTCCTACAATGAGCAGTTCTTC
j_gene: TRBJ2-5; abundance: NA; len: 12; v_gene: TRBV6-1; d_gene: TRBD1; CDR3aa: CASSTGEETQYF; CDR3nt: TGTGCCAGCAGCACAGGGGAAGAGACCCAGTACTTC
j_gene: TRBJ2-5; abundance: once; len: 15; v_gene: TRBV28; d_gene: NA; CDR3aa: CASSLGTGRQETQYF; CDR3nt: TGTGCCAGCAGTTTAGGTACAGGCCGCCAAGAGACCCAGTACTTC
j_gene: TRBJ2-7; abundance: NA; len: 13; v_gene: TRBV6-5; d_gene: NA; CDR3aa: CARGSNVSYEQYF; CDR3nt: TGTGCCAGAGGCTCAAACGTCTCCTACGAGCAGTACTTC
j_gene: TRBJ2-1; abundance: NA; len: 14; v_gene: TRBV28; d_gene: NA; CDR3aa: CASSFTGGHNEQFF; CDR3nt: TGTGCCAGCAGTTTTACTGGAGGTCACAATGAGCAGTTCTTC
j_gene: TRBJ2-3; abundance: NA; len: 15; v_gene: TRBV21-1; d_gene: NA; CDR3aa: CASSKERTFTDTQYF; CDR3nt: TGTGCCAGCAGCAAAGAACGGACTTTCACAGATACGCAGTATTTT
j_gene: TRBJ2-7; abundance: NA; len: 13; v_gene: TRBV28; d_gene: TRBD2; CDR3aa: CASSLRAAGEQYF; CDR3nt: TGTGCCAGCAGTTTGCGGGCAGCGGGGGAGCAGTACTTC
j_gene: TRBJ2-3; abundance: NA; len: 12; v_gene: TRBV5-1; d_gene: NA; CDR3aa: CASSDSTDTQYF; CDR3nt: TGCGCCAGCAGCGACAGCACAGATACGCAGTATTTT
j_gene: TRBJ2-7; abundance: NA; len: 16; v_gene: TRBV7-4; d_gene: NA; CDR3aa: CASSFMRTVSSYEQYF; CDR3nt: TGTGCCAGCAGCTTCATGAGGACAGTCTCCTCCTACGAGCAGTACTTC
j_gene: TRBJ2-7; abundance: NA; len: 11; v_gene: TRBV10-2; d_gene: NA; CDR3aa: CASSASYEQYF; CDR3nt: TGCGCCAGCAGTGCCTCCTACGAGCAGTACTTC